This TCR beta chain was observed in a study of breast tumors, draining lymph nodes, adjacent tissues. Samples came from axillary lymph nodes draining the breast cancer. MiXCR, run by TCRdb on the multiplex PCR reads, gives a single entry per CDR3 protein. The repertoire holds 200,000 to 300,000 distinct CDR3 sequences, with roughly 31% as singletons. This clonotype was counted many times. The ends lost 7 bases at V and 10 bases at J; junction bases unmatched: 10. CDR3 size: 13 residues. The germline CDR1 and CDR2 sequences are MNHNS and SASEGT. The origin of this receptor is a female donor with breast cancer. Some clones in this sample may be carry-over from other donors' samples. Sequencing was done on a sample of axillary lymph node tissue. The V gene is TRBV6-1, the J gene TRBJ2-7, with 10 bases identical to TRBD2. CDR3 residues: CASTLAGGMEQYF. Here the CDR3 DNA reads TGTGCCAGCACCTTAGCGGGAGGAATGGAACAGTACTTC.